This T cell receptor (beta chain) was identified during a study of blood T cell repertoires in COVID-19. Symptom resolution, clearance, or two negative PCRs marked the recovered donors of Cohort 3. In germline, CDR1 is MNHEY, CDR2 SVGAGI. V was clipped by 5 bases and J by 0 bases, with 8 bases between them. The length of the CDR3 is 14 residues. The assay was immunoSEQ multiplex PCR, and TCRdb's table has in-frame clones only and misses some. The table includes some 150,000 clones, roughly 80% detected once. The sequence was obtained from a man aged 50 to 60 who had recovered from COVID-19. The rearrangement joins TRBV6-5 to TRBJ1-3; D unresolved. The sample comprised PBMCs or T cells enriched from blood (not recorded which). The CDR3 is CASSIEDSGNTIYF. The CDR3 nucleotides are TGTGCCAGCAGTATTGAGGACTCTGGAAACACCATATATTTT.